This T cell receptor (beta chain) was sequenced for a study of identical twins. TCRdb analysed the 5' RACE reads with MiXCR anew, one entry per CDR3 protein. The sample carries 310,000 or so distinct CDR3 sequences, approximately 8.5% recorded once. Study-wide results and caveats: With monozygotic twins, out-of-frame TCR alpha sharing exceeded what models estimated.

With regard to this clonotype: Its antigen is still unknown.

From germline, CDR1 is DFQATT and CDR2 SNEGSKA (reference sequence). CDR3 length: 16 amino acids. V was cut by 3 bases and J by 0 bases, with 16 bases left in between. The data also belong to a second study, concerning yellow fever vaccine responses in identical twins.

This sequence was found in a woman aged 18-29 years in good health. The chain joins TRBV20-1 to TRBJ2-3; tentatively, D is TRBD2 (7 bases). The sample was memory (CD45RO+) T cells sorted from blood. The CDR3 loop is CSASSAGATSTDTQYF. CDR3 bases: TGCAGTGCTAGTTCCGCGGGGGCCACTAGCACAGATACGCAGTATTTT.